This TCR beta chain came from a study of yellow fever vaccine responses in identical twins. Study-wide findings and caveats: Vaccine-induced T cell responses in twins were reportedly observed to appear partly convergent, partly personalized.

With regard to this clonotype: Its antigen is not identified.

TCRdb reprocessed the RT-PCR reads with MiXCR, giving one entry per CDR3 protein. The data contain about 9,000 distinct CDR3 sequences, approximately 80% of them singletons. Trimming pared 5 bases from V and 0 bases from J, leaving 11 bases between. There are 15 residues in the CDR3. Germline lookup yields CDR1 MGHRA and CDR2 YSYEKL. The V call is TRBV4-1, the J call TRBJ2-4; no definite D call. The sample consisted of T cells from blood (PBMCs), unsorted or a sorted subset (not recorded which), taken before or after yellow fever vaccination (not recorded which). This receptor was identified in a young woman who received the yellow fever vaccine. For the CDR3, the DNA is TGCGCCAGCAGCGGTGGAGTCCTAGCCAAAAACATTCAGTACTTC. The encoded protein is CASSGGVLAKNIQYF.